Below, one TCR beta chain is given with its context. Libraries were prepared by immunoSEQ multiplex PCR; TCRdb keeps only in-frame clonotypes and omits some of them. The sample includes fewer than 300,000 clones, 65% to 85% of them seen just once. This sample is drawn from a study of blood T cell repertoires in COVID-19. The J segment lost 6 bases and the V segment lost 5 bases, leaving 7 bases of the junction unmatched. CDR1 and CDR2 (germline): MNHEY, SMNVEV (reference sequence). The CDR3 covers 15 residues. J is TRBJ2-3 and V is TRBV27; 11 bases align to TRBD2. The sample comprised peripheral blood. The origin of this receptor is a human donor with COVID-19, enrolled during active disease. The donor label of this sample is uncertain. CDR3 bases: TGTGCCAGCAGTATCGGGACTAGCGGAGAGGATACGCAGTATTTT. Translation: CASSIGTSGEDTQYF.